This T cell receptor beta chain was sequenced for a study of blood T cell repertoires in COVID-19. As for the study in general: Acute and convalescent COVID-19 specimens originated in the United States, Italy and Spain. Sample material is recorded as cDNA or gDNA derived from T cells, B-cell-depleted T cells, or PBMCs.

Per the germline V gene, CDR1 is SNHLY and CDR2 is FYNNEI. The CDR3 totals 12 residues. With V trimmed by 7 bases and J by 10 bases, 5 bases remained unmatched. How the authors handled the data: Reference gene primers were amplified, and this amplification served to estimate nucleated cell counts. The data were produced by immunoSEQ multiplex PCR, yet TCRdb's version contains in-frame clones alone and is incomplete. The D gene and trimming were derived from the DNA, and the V and J assignments and clone size from that table. The table records 200,000 or so clones, roughly 76% of them present only once.

The chain is built from TRBV2 and TRBJ2-1, with 9 bases lining up with TRBD2. Input material: peripheral blood. This receptor was obtained from a woman of 80 years or more with COVID-19, enrolled during active disease. The CDR3 nucleotides read TGTGCCAGCACCGGCGGGGGGGCCGAGCAGTTCTTC. This codes for CASTGGGAEQFF. The full variable domain, completed using reference TRBV2 and TRBJ2-1, is EPEVTQTPSHQVTQMGQEVILRCVPISNHLYFYWYRQILGQKVEFLVSFYNNEISEKSEIFDDQFSVERPDGSNFTLKIRSTKLEDSAMYFCASTGGGAEQFFGPGTRLTVL.